This TCR beta chain was documented in a study of blood T cell repertoires in COVID-19. Overall study context: Both acute and convalescent COVID-19 samples were obtained from the United States, Italy and Spain.

Clones were read by immunoSEQ multiplex PCR, and TCRdb kept only the in-frame ones, dropping some. The sample carries about 160,000 clones, approximately 92% recorded once. This CDR3 spans 16 amino acids. The V end was cut by 5 bases, the J end by 0 bases, with 14 bases between. CDR1 is SGHVS and CDR2 is FQNEAQ in the germline V gene. The TCR comes from a man aged 18 to 29 with COVID-19, enrolled during active disease. This rearrangement joins TRBV7-8 to TRBJ2-1, with D possibly TRBD2 on 6 matching bases. The sample was peripheral blood. CDR3: CASSPRDSSSYNEQFF. Written as DNA, the CDR3 is TGTGCCAGCAGCCCCCGGGACTCCAGCTCCTACAATGAGCAGTTCTTC.